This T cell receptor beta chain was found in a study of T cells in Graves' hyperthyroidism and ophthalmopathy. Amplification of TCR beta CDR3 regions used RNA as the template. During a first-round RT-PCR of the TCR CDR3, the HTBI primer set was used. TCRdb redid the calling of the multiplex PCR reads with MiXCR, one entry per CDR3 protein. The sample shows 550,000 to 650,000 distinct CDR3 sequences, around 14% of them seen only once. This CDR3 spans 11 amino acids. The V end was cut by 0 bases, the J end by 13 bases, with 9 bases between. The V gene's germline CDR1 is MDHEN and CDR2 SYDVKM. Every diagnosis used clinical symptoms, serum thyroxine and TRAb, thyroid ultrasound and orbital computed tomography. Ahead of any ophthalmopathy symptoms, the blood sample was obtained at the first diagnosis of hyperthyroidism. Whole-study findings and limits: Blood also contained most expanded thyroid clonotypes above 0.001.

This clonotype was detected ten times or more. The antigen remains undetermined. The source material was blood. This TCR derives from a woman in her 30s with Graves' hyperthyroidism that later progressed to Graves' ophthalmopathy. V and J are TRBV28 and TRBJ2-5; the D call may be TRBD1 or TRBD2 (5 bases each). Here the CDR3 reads CASSLWGPTYF. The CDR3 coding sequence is TGTGCCAGCAGTTTATGGGGACCCACGTACTTC. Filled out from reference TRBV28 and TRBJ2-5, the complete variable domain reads DVKVTQSSRYLVKRTGEKVFLECVQDMDHENMFWYRQDPGLGLRLIYFSYDVKMKEKGDIPEGYSVSREKKERFSLILESASTNQTSMYLCASSLWGPTYFGPGTRLLVL.